This record covers a single T cell receptor (beta chain). Antigen unknown. V lost 6 bases and J lost 7; bases outside the gene matches: 5. The CDR3 covers 12 residues. Germline values: CDR1 MNHEY, CDR2 SMNVEV (reference sequence). The table came from immunoSEQ multiplex PCR; TCRdb's copy has only in-frame clones and leaves some out. The sample holds 85,000 to 100,000 clones, 75% to 95% seen once. The sample belongs to a study of OX40 agonist ivuxolimab in advanced cancers. Study-level points and caveats: The CD4+ and CD8+ T cells in the blood had expanded clonally by week 6 at 0.1 to 3.0 mg/kg.

This sequence was found in an adult with an advanced solid tumor such as melanoma, head and neck, liver or kidney cancer. The input for sequencing was CD4+ or CD8+ T cells sorted from blood, taken in a trial of the OX40 agonist ivuxolimab. The chain combines TRBV27 with TRBJ1-2; 7 nucleotides line up with TRBD1. The CDR3 sequence is CASRTQGFGYTF. For the CDR3, the DNA is TGTGCCAGCAGGACACAGGGGTTTGGCTACACCTTC.